A single sample gave rise to the 26 T cell receptor beta chains below, sequenced in a study of cytomegalovirus exposure and HLA in healthy donors. With 60 Vbeta and 13 Jbeta primers, the PCR was carried out. The assay was immunoSEQ multiplex PCR, and TCRdb's table has in-frame clones only and misses some. The data hold 150,000 to 200,000 clones, with roughly 80% observed a single time. The sample consisted of PBMCs. The origin of the receptors is a man aged 55 to 69 in good health and CMV-seronegative.

The chain uses TRBV9 and TRBJ2-5; TRBD2 matches at 8 bases. Germline trimming cut 0 bases from V and 9 bases from J; bases unmatched to any gene: 13. The CDR3 is 16 amino acids. Germline CDR1 is SGDLS and CDR2 is YYNGEE. The CDR3 DNA reads TGTGCCAGCAGCGTAGGAGCGGGAGCGGCGGAGGTGGCCCAGTACTTC. As protein: CASSVGAGAAEVAQYF.

Relative to its sample, this clone is medium-sized. Here the CDR3 reads CASRVLLNTEAFF. The CDR3 DNA sequence: TGTGCCAGCAGGGTTCTATTGAACACTGAAGCTTTCTTT. The chain recombines TRBV6-5 with TRBJ1-1; no clear D gene. The CDR3 sequence is 13 residues long. In germline, CDR1 is MNHEY, CDR2 SVGAGI. V dropped 6 bases and J dropped 0 bases, with 8 bases sitting between them.

The chain links TRBV6-5 to TRBJ1-1; no definite D call. Germline lookup yields CDR1 MNHEY and CDR2 SVGAGI. The CDR3 is 14 residues long. V gave up 4 bases and J gave up 3 bases, with 12 bases separating them. CDR3 in amino acids: CASSSPGLDTEAFF. CDR3 DNA sequence: TGTGCCAGCAGTTCCCCCGGGTTAGACACTGAAGCTTTCTTT.

This clone was recorded a few times. This chain joins TRBV5-4 and TRBJ2-7; 7 positions match TRBD2. The CDR3 is 14 amino acids. Losses at the gene ends were 1 base for V and 3 bases for J; bases not matched to a gene: 4. Germline V gene lookup returns CDR1 SGHNT and CDR2 YYREEE (reference sequence). The CDR3 region is CASSLQTSSYEQYF. The DNA for the CDR3 is TGTGCCAGCAGCTTGCAGACTAGCAGCTACGAGCAGTACTTC.

The rearrangement links TRBV6-5 to TRBJ1-2; possibly TRBD1 for D (5 bases). Germline V gene data show CDR1 as MNHEY and CDR2 as SVGAGI. V lost 6 bases, J lost 4 bases, and 12 bases lay in between. This CDR3 spans 13 amino acids. Written as DNA, the CDR3 is TGTGCCAGCAGACCCCAGGGTTTCTATGGCTACACCTTC. This gives the protein CASRPQGFYGYTF.

This rearrangement joins TRBV7-9 to TRBJ2-1, with D possibly matching TRBD2 (7 bases). The CDR3 loop spans 15 amino acids. Looked up from germline, CDR1 is SEHNR and CDR2 is FQNEAQ (reference sequence). Trimming removed 2 bases at V and 8 bases at J, with 16 bases between. CDR3 in DNA: TGTGCCAGCAGCTTACCGGTTGGGGGGGCCCATGAGCAGTTCTTC. It specifies CASSLPVGGAHEQFF. Full variable domain (missing parts from reference TRBV7-9 and TRBJ2-1): DTGVSQNPRHKITKRGQNVTFRCDPISEHNRLYWYRQTLGQGPEFLTYFQNEAQLEKSRLLSDRFSAERPKGSFSTLEIQRTEQGDSAMYLCASSLPVGGAHEQFFGPGTRLTVL.

The chain uses TRBV5-6 and TRBJ2-3; D ambiguous. CDR3 length: 11 amino acids. CDR1 and CDR2 from the germline V gene are SGHDT and YYEEEE. Trimming left V 1 base short and J 6 bases short, with 3 bases between. In DNA, the CDR3 is TGTGCCAGCAGCTTGTATGATACGCAGTATTTT. This sequence encodes CASSLYDTQYF.

This clone came up once. The chain is built from TRBV12-5 and TRBJ2-3; D is ambiguous. The CDR3 length is 14 residues. Deletions cut 2 bases from V and 4 bases from J, with 10 bases between. CDR1 LGHNT and CDR2 FRNRAP come from the germline V gene. Here the CDR3 reads CASGLLQVSDTQYF. The CDR3 DNA reads TGTGCTAGTGGTTTGTTGCAGGTCTCAGATACGCAGTATTTT.

The rearrangement joins TRBV2 to TRBJ1-4; possibly TRBD1 for D (5 bases). Looked up from germline, CDR1 is SNHLY and CDR2 is FYNNEI. Between the trimmed V and J ends, which lost 6 bases and 4 bases, there was a span of 18 bases. CDR3 size: 16 residues. The CDR3 here is CASRGLRTGLNEKLFF. Written as DNA, the CDR3 is TGTGCCAGCAGAGGCTTGAGGACGGGACTTAATGAAAAACTGTTTTTT.

Only a few counts were recorded for this clone. V usage is TRBV5-1 and J usage is TRBJ2-1; 8 bases are shared with TRBD1. The germline V gene has CDR1 SGHRS and CDR2 YFSETQ. The CDR3 spans 15 residues. With 0 bases clipped from V and 4 bases from J, the junction kept 3 bases outside the gene matches. The CDR3 DNA reads as TGCGCCAGCAGCTTGGCCCAGGGGGCATACAATGAGCAGTTCTTC. This codes for CASSLAQGAYNEQFF.

This clone has just one count. V is TRBV7-9 and J is TRBJ1-1; D ambiguous. The V and J ends lost 5 bases and 1 base respectively, with 8 bases between them. The CDR3 spans 13 residues. CDR1 SEHNR and CDR2 FQNEAQ come from the germline V gene (reference sequence). CDR3 amino acids: CASSLRTNTEAFF. The CDR3 region has the DNA TGTGCCAGCAGCCTACGAACGAACACTGAAGCTTTCTTT.

This clone was seen only a few times. V and J are TRBV5-4 and TRBJ2-7; D is possibly TRBD2 (6 bases). V shed 4 bases and J shed 7 bases, with 12 bases lying between them. This CDR3 has 12 amino acids. The germline CDR1 and CDR2 sequences are SGHNT and YYREEE (reference sequence). CDR3: CASSPVSGEQYF. CDR3 coding DNA: TGTGCCAGCAGCCCGGTGAGCGGGGAGCAGTACTTC.

Of note for this clone: The same CDR3 arises from other DNA sequences in this sample as well. J is TRBJ2-7 and V is TRBV5-1; 10 bases fit TRBD1. CDR1 and CDR2 from the germline V gene are SGHRS and YFSETQ. The V gene end was trimmed by 0 bases and the J gene end by 4 bases; junction bases not matched to a gene: 1. The CDR3 runs to 14 residues. CDR3 amino acids: CASSLGQGAYEQYF. The CDR3 DNA sequence: TGCGCCAGCAGCTTGGGACAGGGGGCTTACGAGCAGTACTTC.

The chain recombines TRBV21-1 with TRBJ2-1; the tabulated D call, TRBD2, remains unverified against the DNA. TRBV21-1 is a pseudogene. The CDR3 extends over 15 amino acids. CDR3 DNA: TGTGCCAGCAGCAAAGGGCAGGGTGGGGGGAATGAGCAGTTCTTC. Residues: CASSKGQGGGNEQFF.

CDR3 in DNA: TGCGCCAGCAGCCTCCGGGGGTCTTGGGGCTACACCTTC. Protein sequence: CASSLRGSWGYTF. This chain connects TRBV4-3 to TRBJ1-2, with a tentative D call TRBD1 (5 bases). V was cut by 4 bases and J by 8 bases, with 14 bases left in between. The CDR3 extends over 13 amino acids. The germline CDR1 and CDR2 sequences are LGHNA and YSLEER.

The gene calls are TRBV10-3 and TRBJ2-7, with TRBD2 matching 12 bases. V trimming: 8 bases; J trimming: 2 bases; junction bases outside the gene matches: 4. The CDR3 has 14 amino acids. Germline loops: CDR1 ENHRY, CDR2 SYGVKD. The CDR3, as DNA: TGTGCCATCCGGCTAGCGGGGGGGACCTACGAGCAGTACTTC. Translated: CAIRLAGGTYEQYF.

With regard to this clone: This same CDR3 is encoded by further DNA sequences in the sample. The chain is built from TRBV28 and TRBJ1-1, with 7 bases fitting TRBD1. This CDR3 has 12 amino acids. V lost 6 bases, J lost 7 bases, and 5 bases stayed unmatched. Per germline, CDR1 MDHEN and CDR2 SYDVKM. CDR3 in amino acids: CASSLRQGEAFF. The CDR3 bases are TGTGCCAGCAGCTTACGACAGGGTGAAGCTTTCTTT.

This clone was counted only a few times. This CDR3 reads CASRPGQTNEKLFF. The CDR3 bases are TGTGCCAGCAGGCCGGGACAGACTAATGAAAAACTGTTTTTT. The chain uses TRBV6-6 and TRBJ1-4; 7 nucleotides match TRBD1. This CDR3 has 14 residues. The germline gives CDR1 MNHNY, CDR2 SVGAGI (reference sequence). The junction had 3 bases not matched to a gene; V was cut back by 6 bases and J by 2 bases.

This chain joins TRBV11-2 and TRBJ2-7, with D perhaps TRBD1 (6 bases). This CDR3 is 18 amino acids long. Germline V CDR1 and CDR2: SGHAT, FQNNGV. V dropped 0 bases and J dropped 5 bases, with 23 bases sitting between them. Here the CDR3 reads CASSLDPGAMRLRDEQYF. The CDR3 DNA is TGTGCCAGCAGCTTAGACCCAGGGGCCATGAGGTTACGAGACGAGCAGTACTTC.

V gene TRBV6-1 combines with J gene TRBJ2-3, with D unresolved. Germline CDR1 is MNHNS and CDR2 is SASEGT. CDR3 length: 14 residues. The V gene lost 7 bases and the J gene lost 8 bases, with 19 bases spanning the gap. In DNA, the CDR3 is TGTGCCAGCACCACCTTCTCCAGTCCCGCTACGCAGTATTTT. Its protein is CASTTFSSPATQYF.

The chain recombines TRBV2 with TRBJ1-6, with 9 bases that match TRBD1. Trimming took 2 bases from V and 7 from J; bases not matched to a gene: 3. This CDR3 is built from 15 residues. CDR1 is SNHLY, CDR2 FYNNEI, per germline. The CDR3 DNA follows: TGTGCCAGCAGTGAAACTGGGACAGGGAATTCACCCCTCCACTTT. It translates to CASSETGTGNSPLHF. Complete variable domain (other parts from reference TRBV2 and TRBJ1-6): EPEVTQTPSHQVTQMGQEVILRCVPISNHLYFYWYRQILGQKVEFLVSFYNNEISEKSEIFDDQFSVERPDGSNFTLKIRSTKLEDSAMYFCASSETGTGNSPLHFGNGTRLTVT.

A remark on this clone: The junction departs from the called germline gene at one end, perhaps through a read error. This chain uses TRBV2 with TRBJ1-5, with 8 bases aligning to TRBD1. Germline V gene sequence: CDR1 SNHLY, CDR2 FYNNEI. The CDR3 loop spans 17 amino acids. CDR3 DNA sequence: TGTGCCAGCAGTGAAGGGACGCGCAGGGGGCGAGATCAGCCCCAGAATTTT. It yields the protein CASSEGTRRGRDQPQNF.

The rearrangement uses TRBV28 and TRBJ2-5, with D perhaps matching TRBD1 (6 bases). The CDR3 has 13 residues. Germline CDR1 reads MDHEN; CDR2 reads SYDVKM. V was shortened by 6 bases and J by 6 bases, with 14 bases between the two germline ends. The CDR3 here is CASSRGGLKTQYF. CDR3 bases: TGTGCCAGCAGCCGTGGGGGCTTAAAGACCCAGTACTTC.

The chain has TRBV7-9 and TRBJ2-3, with 9 bases aligning to TRBD1. After removal of 3 bases from V and 5 bases from J, the junction contained 9 bases not matched to a gene. The CDR3 has 16 amino acids. Germline lookup yields CDR1 SEHNR and CDR2 FQNEAQ (reference sequence). The CDR3 region is CASSLSNRGPGDTQYF. The CDR3 bases are TGTGCCAGCAGCTTGTCTAACAGGGGGCCCGGAGATACGCAGTATTTT.

This clone was recorded a few times. The chain is built from TRBV7-2 and TRBJ2-1; D might be TRBD1 (6 bases). The CDR3 loop spans 15 amino acids. The V gene lost 5 bases and the J gene lost 4 bases, with 15 bases spanning the gap. Germline loops: CDR1 SGHTA, CDR2 FQGNSA. CDR3 loop: CASSPEGTLYNEQFF. The CDR3 DNA follows: TGTGCCAGCAGCCCCGAGGGGACACTTTACAATGAGCAGTTCTTC.

This clone was observed a handful of times. The V gene is TRBV4-1, the J gene TRBJ2-7; D perhaps matches TRBD1 (5 bases). This CDR3 contains 16 residues. From germline, CDR1 is MGHRA and CDR2 YSYEKL. V lost 1 base, J lost 0 bases, and 13 bases lay in between. Written as DNA, the CDR3 is TGCGCCAGCAGCCAAGGGGCAGGGCACCCCTCCTACGAGCAGTACTTC. Translation gives CASSQGAGHPSYEQYF.